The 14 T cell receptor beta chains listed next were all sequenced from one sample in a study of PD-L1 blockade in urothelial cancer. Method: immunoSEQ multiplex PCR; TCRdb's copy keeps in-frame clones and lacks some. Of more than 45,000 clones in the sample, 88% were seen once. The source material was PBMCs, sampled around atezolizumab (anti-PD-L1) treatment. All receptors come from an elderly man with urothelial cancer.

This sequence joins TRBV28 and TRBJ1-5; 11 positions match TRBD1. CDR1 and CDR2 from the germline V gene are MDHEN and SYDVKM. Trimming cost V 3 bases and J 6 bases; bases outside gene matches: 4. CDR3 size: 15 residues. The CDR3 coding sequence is TGTGCCAGCAGTTTTAGGACAGGGGGCCGTCAGCCCCAGCATTTT. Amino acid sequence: CASSFRTGGRQPQHF.

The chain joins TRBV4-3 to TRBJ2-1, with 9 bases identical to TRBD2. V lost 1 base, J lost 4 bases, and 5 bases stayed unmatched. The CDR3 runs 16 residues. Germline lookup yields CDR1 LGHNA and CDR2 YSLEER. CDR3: CASSQGASGNYNEQFF. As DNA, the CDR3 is TGCGCCAGCAGCCAAGGGGCTAGCGGGAATTACAATGAGCAGTTCTTC.

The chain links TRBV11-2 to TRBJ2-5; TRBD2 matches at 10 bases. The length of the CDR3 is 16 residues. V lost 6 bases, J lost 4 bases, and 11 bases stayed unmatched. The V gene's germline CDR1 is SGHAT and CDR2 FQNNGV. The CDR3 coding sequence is TGTGCCAGCAGTTTCCTCACTGCTAGCGGGAGAGAGACCCAGTACTTC. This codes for CASSFLTASGRETQYF.

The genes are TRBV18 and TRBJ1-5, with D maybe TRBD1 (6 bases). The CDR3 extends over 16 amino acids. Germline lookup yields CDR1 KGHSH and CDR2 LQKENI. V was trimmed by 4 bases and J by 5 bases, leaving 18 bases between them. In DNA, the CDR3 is TGTGCCAGCTCACAACAGGGACCAGGGACCCATCAGCCCCAGCATTTT. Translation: CASSQQGPGTHQPQHF. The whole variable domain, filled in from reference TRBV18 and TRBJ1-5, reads NAGVMQNPRHLVRRRGQEARLRCSPMKGHSHVYWYRQLPEEGLKFMVYLQKENIIDESGMPKERFSAEFPKEGPSILRIQQVVRGDSAAYFCASSQQGPGTHQPQHFGDGTRLSIL.

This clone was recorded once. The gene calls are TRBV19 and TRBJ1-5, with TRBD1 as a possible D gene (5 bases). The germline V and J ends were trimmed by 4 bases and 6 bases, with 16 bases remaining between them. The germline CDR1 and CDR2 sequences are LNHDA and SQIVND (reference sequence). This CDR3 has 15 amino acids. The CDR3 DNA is TGTGCCAGTAGTACCTACCGGGTGGGACTTCAGCCCCAGCATTTT. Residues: CASSTYRVGLQPQHF.

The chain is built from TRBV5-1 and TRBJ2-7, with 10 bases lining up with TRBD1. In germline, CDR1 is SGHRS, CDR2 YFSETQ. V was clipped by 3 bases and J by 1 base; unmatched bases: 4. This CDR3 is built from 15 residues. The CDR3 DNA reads TGCGCCAGCAGCTCGGGACAGGGGTTTTCCTACGAGCAGTACTTC. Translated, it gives CASSSGQGFSYEQYF.

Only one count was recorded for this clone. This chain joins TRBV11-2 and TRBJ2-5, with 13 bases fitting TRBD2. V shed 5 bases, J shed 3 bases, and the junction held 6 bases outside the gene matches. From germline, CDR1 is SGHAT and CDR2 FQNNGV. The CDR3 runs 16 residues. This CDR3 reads CASSLGTSGTKETQYF. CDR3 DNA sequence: TGTGCCAGCAGCCTTGGGACTAGCGGGACTAAAGAGACCCAGTACTTC.

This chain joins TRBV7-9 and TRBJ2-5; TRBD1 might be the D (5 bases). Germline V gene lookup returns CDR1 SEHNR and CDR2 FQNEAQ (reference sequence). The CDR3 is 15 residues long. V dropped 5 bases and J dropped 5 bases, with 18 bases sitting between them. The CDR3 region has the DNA TGTGCCAGCAGCCCCCCCATAGGGGTGGAGGAGACCCAGTACTTC. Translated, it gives CASSPPIGVEETQYF. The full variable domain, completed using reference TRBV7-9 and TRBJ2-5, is DTGVSQNPRHKITKRGQNVTFRCDPISEHNRLYWYRQTLGQGPEFLTYFQNEAQLEKSRLLSDRFSAERPKGSFSTLEIQRTEQGDSAMYLCASSPPIGVEETQYFGPGTRLLVL.

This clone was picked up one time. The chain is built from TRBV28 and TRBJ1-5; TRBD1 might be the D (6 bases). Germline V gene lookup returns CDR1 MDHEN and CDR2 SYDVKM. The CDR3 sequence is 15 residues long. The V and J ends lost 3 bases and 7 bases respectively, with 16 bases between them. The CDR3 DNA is TGTGCCAGCAGTTTTGGGTCAGGGGAGAGCCAGCCCCAGCATTTT. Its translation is CASSFGSGESQPQHF. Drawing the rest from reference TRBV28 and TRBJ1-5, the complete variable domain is DVKVTQSSRYLVKRTGEKVFLECVQDMDHENMFWYRQDPGLGLRLIYFSYDVKMKEKGDIPEGYSVSREKKERFSLILESASTNQTSMYLCASSFGSGESQPQHFGDGTRLSIL.

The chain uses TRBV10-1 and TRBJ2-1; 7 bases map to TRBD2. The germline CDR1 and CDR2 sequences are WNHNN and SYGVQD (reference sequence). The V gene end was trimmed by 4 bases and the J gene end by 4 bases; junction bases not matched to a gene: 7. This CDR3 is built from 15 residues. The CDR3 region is CASSVEAGRYNEQFF. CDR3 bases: TGCGCCAGCAGTGTGGAAGCGGGAAGGTACAATGAGCAGTTCTTC.

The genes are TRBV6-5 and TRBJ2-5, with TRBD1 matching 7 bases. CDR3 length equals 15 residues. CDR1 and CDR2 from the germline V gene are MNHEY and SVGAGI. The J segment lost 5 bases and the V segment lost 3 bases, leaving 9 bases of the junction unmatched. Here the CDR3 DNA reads TGTGCCAGCAGTTATTCGACAGGGCGAGTGGAGACCCAGTACTTC. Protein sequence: CASSYSTGRVETQYF.

Here the CDR3 DNA reads TGTGCCAGCTCACCCCAAAGCGGGGGACTCTACGAGCAGTACTTC. It specifies CASSPQSGGLYEQYF. The chain has TRBV18 and TRBJ2-7; 8 bases are shared with TRBD2. Per the germline V gene, CDR1 is KGHSH and CDR2 is LQKENI. The CDR3 runs to 15 residues. With V trimmed by 3 bases and J by 3 bases, 7 bases remained unmatched.

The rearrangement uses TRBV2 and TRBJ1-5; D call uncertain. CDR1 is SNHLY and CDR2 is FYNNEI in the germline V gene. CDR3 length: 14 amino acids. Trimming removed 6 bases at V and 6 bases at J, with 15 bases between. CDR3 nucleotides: TGTGCCAGCAGGGATAATCTCCCGGGTCAGCCCCAGCATTTT. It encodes CASRDNLPGQPQHF.

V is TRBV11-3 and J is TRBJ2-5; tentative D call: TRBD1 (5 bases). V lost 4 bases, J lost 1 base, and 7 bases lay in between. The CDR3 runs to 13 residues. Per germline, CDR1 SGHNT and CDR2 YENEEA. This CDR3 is CASSSDSQETQYF. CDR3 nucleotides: TGTGCCAGCAGCTCTGACAGCCAAGAGACCCAGTACTTC. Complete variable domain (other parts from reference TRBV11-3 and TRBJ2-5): EAGVVQSPRYKIIEKKQPVAFWCNPISGHNTLYWYLQNLGQGPELLIRYENEEAVDDSQLPKDRFSAERLKGVDSTLKIQPAELGDSAVYLCASSSDSQETQYFGPGTRLLVL.